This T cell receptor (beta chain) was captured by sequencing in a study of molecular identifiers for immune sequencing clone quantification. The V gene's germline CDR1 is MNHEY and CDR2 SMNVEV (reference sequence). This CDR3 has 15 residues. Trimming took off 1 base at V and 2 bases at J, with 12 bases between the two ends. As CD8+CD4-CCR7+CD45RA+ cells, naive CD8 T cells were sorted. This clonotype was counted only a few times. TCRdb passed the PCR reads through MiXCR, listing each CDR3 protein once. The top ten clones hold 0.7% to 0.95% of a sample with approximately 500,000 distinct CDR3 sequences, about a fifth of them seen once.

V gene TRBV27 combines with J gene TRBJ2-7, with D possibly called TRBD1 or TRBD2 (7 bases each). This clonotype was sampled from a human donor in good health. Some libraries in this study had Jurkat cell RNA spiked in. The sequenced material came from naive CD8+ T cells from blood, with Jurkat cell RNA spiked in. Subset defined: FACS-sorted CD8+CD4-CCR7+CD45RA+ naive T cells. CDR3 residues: CASSLFRGGPYEQYF. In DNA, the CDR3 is TGTGCCAGCAGTTTATTCAGGGGGGGCCCCTACGAGCAGTACTTC.